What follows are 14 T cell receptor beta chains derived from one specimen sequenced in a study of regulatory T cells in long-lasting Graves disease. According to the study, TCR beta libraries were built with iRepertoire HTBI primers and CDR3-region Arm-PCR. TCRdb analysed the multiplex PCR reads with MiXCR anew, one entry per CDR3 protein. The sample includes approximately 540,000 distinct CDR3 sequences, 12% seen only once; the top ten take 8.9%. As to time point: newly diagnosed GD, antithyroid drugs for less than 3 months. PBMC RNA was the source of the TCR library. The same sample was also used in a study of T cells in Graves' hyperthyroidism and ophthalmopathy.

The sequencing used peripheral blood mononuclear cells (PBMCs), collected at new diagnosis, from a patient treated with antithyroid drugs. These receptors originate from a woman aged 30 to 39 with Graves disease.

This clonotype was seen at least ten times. The CDR3 DNA reads TGTGCCAGTAGTATAGTGGGGAATCAGCCCCAGCATTTT. Residues: CASSIVGNQPQHF. The chain links TRBV19 to TRBJ1-5, with D unclear. In germline, CDR1 is LNHDA, CDR2 SQIVND (reference sequence). This CDR3 spans 13 amino acids. V shed 1 base and J shed 4 bases, with 5 bases lying between them.

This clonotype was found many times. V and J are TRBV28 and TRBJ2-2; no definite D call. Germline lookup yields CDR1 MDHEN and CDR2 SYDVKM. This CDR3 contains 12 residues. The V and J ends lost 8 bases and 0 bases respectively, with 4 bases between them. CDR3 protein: CASGTNTGELFF. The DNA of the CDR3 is TGTGCCAGCGGGACGAACACCGGGGAGCTGTTTTTT.

In DNA form, the CDR3 reads TGCAGCGTTGGGGCAGGCGTCGAAGAAAAACTGTTTTTT. This encodes CSVGAGVEEKLFF. The chain carries TRBV29-1 and TRBJ1-4; D is undetermined. Deletions cut 4 bases from V and 8 bases from J, with 14 bases between. Germline loops: CDR1 SQVTM, CDR2 ANQGSEA. The CDR3 is made up of 13 amino acids. Based on the CDR3 plus reference TRBV29-1 and TRBJ1-4, the full variable domain is SAVISQKPSRDICQRGTSLTIQCQVDSQVTMMFWYRQQPGQSLTLIATANQGSEATYESGFVIDKFPISRPNLTFSTLTVSNMSPEDSSIYLCSVGAGVEEKLFFGSGTQLSVL.

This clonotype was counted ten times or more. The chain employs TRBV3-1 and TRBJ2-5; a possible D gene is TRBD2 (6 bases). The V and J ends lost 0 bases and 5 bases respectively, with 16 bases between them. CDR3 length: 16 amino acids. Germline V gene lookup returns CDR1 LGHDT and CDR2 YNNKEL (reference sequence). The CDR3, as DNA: TGTGCCAGCAGCCAAGAGAGGGAGGACTCGTGGGAGACCCAGTACTTC. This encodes CASSQEREDSWETQYF.

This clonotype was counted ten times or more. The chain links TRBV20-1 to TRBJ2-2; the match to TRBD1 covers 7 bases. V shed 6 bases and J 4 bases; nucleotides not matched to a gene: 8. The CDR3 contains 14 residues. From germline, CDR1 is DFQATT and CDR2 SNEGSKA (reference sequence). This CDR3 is CSAKDRMGTGELFF. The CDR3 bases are TGCAGTGCAAAGGACAGGATGGGCACCGGGGAGCTGTTTTTT.

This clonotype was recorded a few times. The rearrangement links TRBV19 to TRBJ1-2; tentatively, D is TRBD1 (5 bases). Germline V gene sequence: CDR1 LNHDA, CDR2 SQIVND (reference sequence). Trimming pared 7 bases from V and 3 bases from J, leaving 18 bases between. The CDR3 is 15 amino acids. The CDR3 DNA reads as TGTGCCAGTATGGGGGGTTTCCCTCGAGACTATGGCTACACCTTC. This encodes CASMGGFPRDYGYTF.

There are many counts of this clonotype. The CDR3 spells CRGGSPTEAFF. CDR3 sequence (DNA): TGCAGGGGGGGGTCGCCCACTGAAGCTTTCTTT. This chain joins TRBV29-1 and TRBJ1-1, with D perhaps TRBD1 (5 bases). Germline lookup yields CDR1 SQVTM and CDR2 ANQGSEA. This CDR3 comprises 11 residues.

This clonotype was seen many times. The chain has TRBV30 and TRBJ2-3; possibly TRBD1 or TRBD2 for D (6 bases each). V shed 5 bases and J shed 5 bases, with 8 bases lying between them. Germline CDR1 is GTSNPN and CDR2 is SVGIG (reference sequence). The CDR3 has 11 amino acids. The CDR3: CAWEGGDTQYF. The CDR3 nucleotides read TGTGCCTGGGAGGGGGGAGATACGCAGTATTTT.

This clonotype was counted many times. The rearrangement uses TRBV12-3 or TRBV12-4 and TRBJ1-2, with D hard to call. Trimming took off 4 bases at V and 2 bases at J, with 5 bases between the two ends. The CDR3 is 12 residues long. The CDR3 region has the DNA TGTGCCAGCAGTTCCCAAAACTATGGCTACACCTTC. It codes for CASSSQNYGYTF.

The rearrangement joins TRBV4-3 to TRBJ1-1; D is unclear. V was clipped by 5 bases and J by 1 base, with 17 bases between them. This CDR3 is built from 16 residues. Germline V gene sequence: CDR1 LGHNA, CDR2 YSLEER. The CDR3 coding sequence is TGCGCCAGCAGCGTTGGACGGCCCCTTGGGAACACTGAAGCTTTCTTT. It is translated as CASSVGRPLGNTEAFF.

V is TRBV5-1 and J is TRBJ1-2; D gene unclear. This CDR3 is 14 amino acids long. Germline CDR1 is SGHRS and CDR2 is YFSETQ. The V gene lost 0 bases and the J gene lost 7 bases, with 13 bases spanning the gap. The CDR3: CASSLVADSTGYTF. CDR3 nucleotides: TGCGCCAGCAGCTTGGTGGCAGACTCAACTGGCTACACCTTC.

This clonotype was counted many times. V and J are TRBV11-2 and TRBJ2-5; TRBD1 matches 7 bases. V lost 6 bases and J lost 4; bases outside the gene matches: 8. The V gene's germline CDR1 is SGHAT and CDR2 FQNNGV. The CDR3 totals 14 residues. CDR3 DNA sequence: TGTGCCAGCAGTCGACAGGGTCTTCGAGAGACCCAGTACTTC. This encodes CASSRQGLRETQYF.

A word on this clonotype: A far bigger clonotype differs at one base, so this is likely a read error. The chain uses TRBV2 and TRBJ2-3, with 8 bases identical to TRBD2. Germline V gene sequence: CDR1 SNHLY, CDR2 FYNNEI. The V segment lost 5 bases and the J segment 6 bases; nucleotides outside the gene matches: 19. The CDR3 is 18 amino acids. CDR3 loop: CASSSALGLVGRADTQYF. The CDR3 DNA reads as TGTGCCAGCAGTTCCGCCCTGGGACTAGTGGGACGGGCTGATACGCAGTATTTT.

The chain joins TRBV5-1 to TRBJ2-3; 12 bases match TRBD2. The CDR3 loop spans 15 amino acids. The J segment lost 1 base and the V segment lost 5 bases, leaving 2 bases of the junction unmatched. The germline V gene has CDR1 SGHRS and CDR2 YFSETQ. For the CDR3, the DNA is TGCGCCAGCAGGACTAGCGGGAGTCGCACAGATACGCAGTATTTT. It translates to CASRTSGSRTDTQYF.